These T cell receptor beta chains were read from a single sample in a study of T-cell reconstitution after alpha-beta-depleted transplantation in children. TCRdb used MiXCR to reprocess the PCR reads, holding one entry per CDR3 protein. The sample lists about 500,000 distinct CDR3 sequences, 30% to 35% occurring once. Sequencing used PBMCs from the stem cell graft donor, obtained from the stem cell graft. These receptors were obtained from a human donor who donated a stem cell graft to a child with aplastic anemia. CDR3s include the opening cysteine and the closing phenylalanine or tryptophan.

j_call v_call cdr3_aa
TRBJ1-1 TRBV3-1 CASSQVNTEAFF
TRBJ2-3 TRBV7-9 CASNPSGRTDTQYF
TRBJ1-1 TRBV30 CAWSTWTETNTEAFF
TRBJ2-3 TRBV19 CASSMGGGTDTQYF
TRBJ2-1 TRBV7-9 CASSPRLAGAPSEQFF
TRBJ1-4 TRBV5-4 CASSSAGTANEKLFF
TRBJ1-2 TRBV6-1 CASRAEGIPYGYTF
TRBJ2-7 TRBV4-2 CASSQDRLVSYEQYF
TRBJ1-2 TRBV14 CASSQELSYGYTF
TRBJ1-2 TRBV7-2 CASPPPSRRSITF
TRBJ1-2 TRBV4-3 CASSPTGFVGLYGYTF
TRBJ2-1 TRBV5-1 CASSLEGLAGGYEQFF
TRBJ1-6 TRBV7-9 CASSVQPGHDNSPLHF
TRBJ2-1 TRBV29-1 CSVGVTGLQRVSYNEQFF
TRBJ2-7 TRBV7-9 CASSGNPFYYEQYF
TRBJ2-3 TRBV5-1 CASSLAGGGQGDTQYF
TRBJ2-7 TRBV20-1 CSAREVGFRDIYEQYF
TRBJ2-4 TRBV5-1 CASSLGAAQNIQYF